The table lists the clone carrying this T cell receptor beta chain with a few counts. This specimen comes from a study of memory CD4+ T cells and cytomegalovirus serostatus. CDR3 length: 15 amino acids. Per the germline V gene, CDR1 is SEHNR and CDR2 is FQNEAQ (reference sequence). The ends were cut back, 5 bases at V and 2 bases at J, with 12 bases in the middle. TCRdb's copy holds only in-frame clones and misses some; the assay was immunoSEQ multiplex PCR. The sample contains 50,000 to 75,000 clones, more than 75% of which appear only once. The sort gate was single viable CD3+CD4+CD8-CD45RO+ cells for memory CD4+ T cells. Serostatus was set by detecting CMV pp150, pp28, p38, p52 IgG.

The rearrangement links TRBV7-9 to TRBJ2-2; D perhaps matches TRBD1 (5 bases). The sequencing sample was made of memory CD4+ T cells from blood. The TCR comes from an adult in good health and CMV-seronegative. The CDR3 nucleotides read TGTGCCAGCAGCCATTACAGGCCAAACACCGGGGAGCTGTTTTTT. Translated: CASSHYRPNTGELFF.